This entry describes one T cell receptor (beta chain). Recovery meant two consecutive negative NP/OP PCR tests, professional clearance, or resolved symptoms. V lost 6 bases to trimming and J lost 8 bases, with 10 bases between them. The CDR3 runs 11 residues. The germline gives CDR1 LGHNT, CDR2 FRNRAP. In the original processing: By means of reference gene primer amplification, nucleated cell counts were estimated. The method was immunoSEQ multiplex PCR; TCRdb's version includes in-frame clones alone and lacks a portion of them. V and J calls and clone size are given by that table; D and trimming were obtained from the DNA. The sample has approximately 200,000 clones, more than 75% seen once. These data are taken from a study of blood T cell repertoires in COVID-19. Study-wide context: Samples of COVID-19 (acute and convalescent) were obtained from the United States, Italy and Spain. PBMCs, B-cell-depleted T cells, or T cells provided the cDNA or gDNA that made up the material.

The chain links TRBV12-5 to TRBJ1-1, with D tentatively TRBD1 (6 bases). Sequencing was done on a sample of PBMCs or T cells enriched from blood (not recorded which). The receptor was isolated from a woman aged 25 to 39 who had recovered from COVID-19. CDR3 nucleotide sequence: TGTGCTAGTGGCAACGACAGGGAAGCTTTCTTT. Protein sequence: CASGNDREAFF.